A single sample is the source of the 23 T cell receptor beta chains below, sequenced in a study of blood T cell repertoires in COVID-19. Assay: immunoSEQ multiplex PCR; the TCRdb copy retains only in-frame clones and omits some. The sample contains over 200,000 clones, roughly 80% of which appear only once. Sequenced sample: PBMCs or T cells enriched from blood (not recorded which). The receptors derive from a man between 60 and 75 years old who had recovered from COVID-19.

The V and J genes are TRBV25-1 and TRBJ1-3; D gene ambiguous. CDR3 length: 14 residues. The V end lost 5 bases, the J end lost 4 bases, and 12 bases lay between the germline ends. Looked up from germline, CDR1 is MGHDK and CDR2 is SYGVNS. The chain's CDR3 is CASSTTEPGNTIYF. In nucleotides, the CDR3 is TGTGCCAGCAGTACCACAGAACCGGGAAACACCATATATTTT.

The chain carries TRBV11-2 and TRBJ2-1; TRBD2 aligns across 11 bases. Losses at the gene ends were 5 bases for V and 5 bases for J; bases not matched to a gene: 14. In germline, CDR1 is SGHAT, CDR2 FQNNGV. This CDR3 has 18 amino acids. CDR3 sequence (DNA): TGTGCCAGCAGCCCGAATAGCGGGGGGGAGCCTACACACAATGAGCAGTTCTTC. Its protein is CASSPNSGGEPTHNEQFF. The variable domain in full, completed from reference TRBV11-2 and TRBJ2-1, reads EAGVAQSPRYKIIEKRQSVAFWCNPISGHATLYWYQQILGQGPKLLIQFQNNGVVDDSQLPKDRFSAERLKGVDSTLKIQPAKLEDSAVYLCASSPNSGGEPTHNEQFFGPGTRLTVL.

The chain uses TRBV11-2 and TRBJ1-6; D is undetermined. The CDR3 spans 14 residues. Germline-derived CDR1 and CDR2 are SGHAT and FQNNGV. V gave up 1 base and J gave up 10 bases, with 11 bases separating them. CDR3: CASSLVPSESPLHF. The CDR3 DNA reads as TGTGCCAGCAGCTTAGTACCCTCGGAGTCACCCCTCCACTTT.

This chain joins TRBV27 and TRBJ2-2; D not certain. Between the trimmed V and J ends, which lost 4 bases and 3 bases, there was a span of 3 bases. CDR1 MNHEY and CDR2 SMNVEV come from the germline V gene (reference sequence). The CDR3 has 12 residues. Here the CDR3 reads CASSSDTGELFF. The CDR3 DNA is TGTGCCAGCAGTTCGGACACCGGGGAGCTGTTTTTT.

The genes are TRBV7-9 and TRBJ2-5; D gene unclear. The CDR3 sequence is 14 residues long. Germline CDR1 is SEHNR and CDR2 is FQNEAQ (reference sequence). V gave up 0 bases and J gave up 3 bases, with 8 bases separating them. DNA for the CDR3: TGTGCCAGCAGCTTAGCGTCCCAGAAAGAGACCCAGTACTTC. Translated: CASSLASQKETQYF.

This clone was seen more than once but under ten times. This rearrangement joins TRBV5-1 to TRBJ2-7, with D unclear. Germline lookup yields CDR1 SGHRS and CDR2 YFSETQ. The V and J ends lost 0 bases and 2 bases respectively, with 3 bases between them. The CDR3 runs to 12 residues. The CDR3 sequence: CASSLDTYEQYF. The CDR3 DNA reads as TGCGCCAGCAGCTTGGACACCTACGAGCAGTACTTC.

V is TRBV11-3 and J is TRBJ1-6, with D possibly matching TRBD1 (5 bases). The germline V gene has CDR1 SGHNT and CDR2 YENEEA. The V and J ends lost 5 bases and 6 bases respectively, with 11 bases between them. The CDR3 length is 14 residues. CDR3 sequence reads: CASSLGPSNSPLHF. The CDR3 coding sequence is TGTGCCAGCAGCCTGGGGCCTTCTAATTCACCCCTCCACTTT.

The chain carries TRBV5-1 and TRBJ1-4; 8 bases align to TRBD1. The V and J ends lost 3 bases and 8 bases, in that order; junction bases with no gene match: 6. The CDR3 is 14 amino acids. Germline CDR1 is SGHRS and CDR2 is YFSETQ. CDR3 residues: CASSWTGNGEKLFF. CDR3 bases: TGCGCCAGCAGCTGGACAGGGAACGGCGAAAAACTGTTTTTT.

The chain carries TRBV10-3 and TRBJ1-1; TRBD1 might be the D (6 bases). The V and J ends lost 6 bases and 3 bases respectively, with 17 bases between them. The germline gives CDR1 ENHRY, CDR2 SYGVKD. The CDR3 spans 15 residues. CDR3 nucleotides: TGTGCCATCAGGAACCACAGACAGGATTACACTGAAGCTTTCTTT. Translated: CAIRNHRQDYTEAFF.

The genes are TRBV7-2 and TRBJ1-4; D is undetermined. Trimming cost V 3 bases and J 5 bases, with 7 bases left between them. The CDR3 runs to 13 residues. From germline, CDR1 is SGHTA and CDR2 FQGNSA. For the CDR3, the DNA is TGTGCCAGCAGCTTGACAAAAAATGAAAAACTGTTTTTT. Translated, it gives CASSLTKNEKLFF.

The V and J genes are TRBV5-4 and TRBJ2-1, with a possible D match to TRBD2 (5 bases). CDR1 SGHNT and CDR2 YYREEE come from the germline V gene (reference sequence). The germline V and J ends were trimmed by 0 bases and 5 bases, with 9 bases remaining between them. This CDR3 contains 14 residues. CDR3 in DNA: TGTGCCAGCAGCTTGGTGTCCGGGGACAATGAGCAGTTCTTC. Its protein product is CASSLVSGDNEQFF.

Only one count was recorded for this clone. The chain employs TRBV7-2 and TRBJ2-2; the match to TRBD1 covers 8 bases. CDR3 size: 15 residues. Trimming took 4 bases from V and 4 from J; bases not matched to a gene: 5. Germline V CDR1 and CDR2: SGHTA, FQGNSA. CDR3 coding DNA: TGTGCCAGCAGCTCGACAGGGGCGGGCACCGGGGAGCTGTTTTTT. This gives the protein CASSSTGAGTGELFF.

This sequence joins TRBV2 and TRBJ2-1, with a possible D match to TRBD1 (5 bases). The CDR3 covers 14 residues. Trimming took 7 bases from V and 0 from J, leaving 10 bases between them. From germline, CDR1 is SNHLY and CDR2 FYNNEI. CDR3 protein: CASIRDRSYNEQFF. The CDR3 region has the DNA TGTGCCAGCATCAGGGATCGCTCCTACAATGAGCAGTTCTTC.

The rearrangement links TRBV12-3 or TRBV12-4 to TRBJ1-5; tentatively, D is TRBD1 (5 bases). Trimming left V 6 bases short and J 4 bases short, with 10 bases between. The CDR3 totals 13 residues. The CDR3 loop reads CASRREGNQPQHF. DNA for the CDR3: TGTGCCAGCAGGAGGGAGGGGAATCAGCCCCAGCATTTT.

This chain connects TRBV7-2 to TRBJ1-2; D not resolved. This CDR3 comprises 12 residues. Germline V gene data show CDR1 as SGHTA and CDR2 as FQGNSA. V was cut by 5 bases and J by 6 bases, with 10 bases left in between. This CDR3 is CASSPISDGYTF. The CDR3 bases are TGTGCCAGCAGCCCCATTTCGGATGGCTACACCTTC.

The chain joins TRBV29-1 to TRBJ1-2; the D gene is possibly TRBD1 (6 bases). Trimming pared 7 bases from V and 8 bases from J, leaving 17 bases between. This CDR3 has 12 amino acids. Germline lookup yields CDR1 SQVTM and CDR2 ANQGSEA. CDR3 in amino acids: CSDQTGSGGYTF. CDR3 DNA sequence: TGCAGCGATCAGACAGGATCTGGGGGCTACACCTTC. The whole variable domain, filled in from reference TRBV29-1 and TRBJ1-2, reads SAVISQKPSRDICQRGTSLTIQCQVDSQVTMMFWYRQQPGQSLTLIATANQGSEATYESGFVIDKFPISRPNLTFSTLTVSNMSPEDSSIYLCSDQTGSGGYTFGSGTRLTVV.

This rearrangement joins TRBV7-9 to TRBJ1-2, with TRBD1 as a possible D gene (5 bases). The CDR3 runs 13 residues. The V gene's germline CDR1 is SEHNR and CDR2 FQNEAQ (reference sequence). V dropped 5 bases and J dropped 8 bases, with 15 bases sitting between them. The CDR3 nucleotides are TGTGCCAGCAGCGCACAGGTTTTCGGCGGCTACACCTTC. Protein product: CASSAQVFGGYTF. The full variable domain, with the rest looked up from reference TRBV7-9 and TRBJ1-2, is DTGVSQNPRHKITKRGQNVTFRCDPISEHNRLYWYRQTLGQGPEFLTYFQNEAQLEKSRLLSDRFSAERPKGSFSTLEIQRTEQGDSAMYLCASSAQVFGGYTFGSGTRLTVV.

The chain is built from TRBV5-1 and TRBJ1-3; D is possibly TRBD1 (5 bases). This CDR3 is built from 17 residues. Germline V CDR1 and CDR2: SGHRS, YFSETQ. The ends were cut back, 0 bases at V and 0 bases at J, with 13 bases in the middle. CDR3 residues: CASSLVGGSNSGNTIYF. The CDR3 DNA sequence: TGCGCCAGCAGCTTGGTCGGGGGGTCGAACTCTGGAAACACCATATATTTT.

J is TRBJ2-7 and V is TRBV18; perhaps TRBD1 as D (5 bases). This CDR3 has 15 residues. V dropped 2 bases and J dropped 0 bases, with 11 bases sitting between them. In germline, CDR1 is KGHSH, CDR2 LQKENI. The CDR3 coding sequence is TGTGCCAGCTCACCAGACAGCCGGAGCTCCTACGAGCAGTACTTC. As protein: CASSPDSRSSYEQYF.

The rearrangement links TRBV9 to TRBJ1-2, with D possibly TRBD1 on 5 matching bases. The CDR3 runs 15 residues. Germline V gene lookup returns CDR1 SGDLS and CDR2 YYNGEE. With 3 bases removed from V and 1 base from J, the gap between germline ends came to 13 bases. In nucleotides, the CDR3 is TGTGCCAGCAGCGGGGCCGGGGGGTTTAACTATGGCTACACCTTC. It yields the protein CASSGAGGFNYGYTF.

This rearrangement joins TRBV7-8 to TRBJ1-6; tentative D call: TRBD1 (5 bases). Germline CDR1 and CDR2: SGHVS and FQNEAQ. The CDR3 spans 15 residues. V lost 3 bases, J lost 7 bases, and 13 bases lay in between. The CDR3 loop reads CASSLQGSGNSPLHF. CDR3 DNA sequence: TGTGCCAGCAGCTTGCAGGGATCGGGCAATTCACCCCTCCACTTT. The full variable domain, in which reference TRBV7-8 and TRBJ1-6 provide the parts outside the CDR3, is GAGVSQSPRYKVAKRGQDVALRCDPISGHVSLFWYQQALGQGPEFLTYFQNEAQLDKSGLPSDRFFAERPEGSVSTLKIQRTQQEDSAVYLCASSLQGSGNSPLHFGNGTRLTVT.

The chain recombines TRBV5-6 with TRBJ1-1, with D possibly being TRBD1 (5 bases). Germline lookup yields CDR1 SGHDT and CDR2 YYEEEE. The V gene lost 7 bases and the J gene lost 4 bases, with 11 bases spanning the gap. CDR3 length: 12 residues. The CDR3 loop is CASLRGGTEAFF. The CDR3 DNA is TGTGCCAGCCTTAGGGGAGGCACTGAAGCTTTCTTT.

The CDR3 DNA sequence: TGTGCCAGCAGCCCCGGAGGAGGGTGGACTGAAGCTTTCTTT. Protein: CASSPGGGWTEAFF. V and J are TRBV28 and TRBJ1-1; D remains unclear. The CDR3 has 14 amino acids. CDR1 and CDR2 from the germline V gene are MDHEN and SYDVKM. Trimming pared 6 bases from V and 5 bases from J, leaving 16 bases between.